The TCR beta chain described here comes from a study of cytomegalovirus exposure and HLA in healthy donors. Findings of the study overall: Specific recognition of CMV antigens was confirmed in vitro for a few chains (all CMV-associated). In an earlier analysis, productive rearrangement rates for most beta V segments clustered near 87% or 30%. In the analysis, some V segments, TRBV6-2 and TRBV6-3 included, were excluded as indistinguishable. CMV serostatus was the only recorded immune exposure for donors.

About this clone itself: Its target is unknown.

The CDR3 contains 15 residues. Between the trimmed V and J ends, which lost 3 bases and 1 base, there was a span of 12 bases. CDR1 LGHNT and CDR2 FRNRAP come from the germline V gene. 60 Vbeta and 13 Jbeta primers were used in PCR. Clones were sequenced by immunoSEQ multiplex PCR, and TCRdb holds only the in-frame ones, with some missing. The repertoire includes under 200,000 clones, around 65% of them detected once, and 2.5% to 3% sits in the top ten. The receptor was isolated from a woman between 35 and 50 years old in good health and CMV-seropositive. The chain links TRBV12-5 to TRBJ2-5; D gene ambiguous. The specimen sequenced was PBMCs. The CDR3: CASGLGPPGQETQYF. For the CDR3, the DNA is TGTGCTAGTGGTTTAGGCCCCCCGGGCCAAGAGACCCAGTACTTC.